Following are 16 T cell receptor beta chains from one sample sequenced in a study of T cells after yellow fever vaccination. TCRdb re-analysed the 5' RACE reads in MiXCR, keeping a single row per CDR3 protein. The sample lists 250,000 to 300,000 distinct CDR3 sequences, under 15% seen once, with approximately 0.49% in the top ten. The sequencing here drew on CD4+ T cells sorted from PBMCs, taken 45 days after the yellow fever booster vaccination. The receptors shown here come from a man aged 25 to 40 who received the YFV17D yellow fever vaccine.

In its sample, this clonotype was seen a few times. V and J are TRBV20-1 and TRBJ2-4; unclear D gene. V lost 3 bases, J lost 2 bases, and 11 bases lay in between. Looked up from germline, CDR1 is DFQATT and CDR2 is SNEGSKA (reference sequence). This CDR3 has 14 amino acids. CDR3 DNA: TGCAGTGCTAGTTTGTCCGTAACCAAAAACATTCAGTACTTC. Translation gives CSASLSVTKNIQYF.

V and J are TRBV6-1 and TRBJ1-3, with unresolved D. The CDR3 is made up of 13 amino acids. Trimming took 5 bases from V and 4 from J, leaving 9 bases between them. The germline gives CDR1 MNHNS, CDR2 SASEGT. The CDR3: CASSPIGGNTIYF. The CDR3 DNA reads as TGTGCCAGCAGTCCTATAGGGGGAAACACCATATATTTT.

The rearrangement links TRBV7-8 to TRBJ2-5; TRBD1 matches 10 bases. J gave up 4 bases and V 2 bases, and 4 bases lay outside the gene matches. Germline V gene sequence: CDR1 SGHVS, CDR2 FQNEAQ. The length of the CDR3 is 15 residues. CDR3 DNA: TGTGCCAGCAGCTTAACCCGGACAGGGGGAGAGACCCAGTACTTC. Amino acids: CASSLTRTGGETQYF.

CDR3 sequence (DNA): TGTGCCAGCAGCTTAGAGGCCAGTGGCGGGACAGGGGAGCAGTATTTT. Translation: CASSLEASGGTGEQYF. This chain uses TRBV7-2 with TRBJ2-3, with TRBD1 matching over 10 bases. The CDR3 spans 16 residues. Trimming at V came to 1 base and at J to 11 bases, leaving 12 bases not matched to a gene. Per the germline V gene, CDR1 is SGHTA and CDR2 is FQGNSA.

This clonotype turned up a few times. The gene calls are TRBV20-1 and TRBJ1-6; D is possibly TRBD1 (6 bases). The CDR3 has 15 residues. Germline CDR1 and CDR2: DFQATT and SNEGSKA (reference sequence). Between the trimmed V and J ends, which lost 0 bases and 5 bases, there was a span of 11 bases. Here the CDR3 DNA reads TGCAGTGCTAGAGAGGGGGGGGGCCATAATTCACCCCTCCACTTT. This sequence encodes CSAREGGGHNSPLHF.

The J gene is TRBJ2-2, the V gene TRBV4-2, with D possibly matching TRBD1 (5 bases). CDR3 size: 15 residues. V gave up 2 bases and J gave up 9 bases, with 16 bases separating them. Per germline, CDR1 LGHNA and CDR2 YNFKEQ. DNA of the CDR3: TGTGCCAGCAGCCAACAAGCGCATGGGGCCTGGGAGCTGTTTTTT. It translates to CASSQQAHGAWELFF.

This clonotype has a handful of counts. This chain connects TRBV10-3 to TRBJ2-1; 12 bases are a match to TRBD2. The CDR3 sequence is 14 residues long. CDR1 and CDR2 (germline): ENHRY, SYGVKD. The V segment lost 5 bases and the J segment 7 bases; nucleotides outside the gene matches: 3. The CDR3 spells CAISLAGGLNEQFF. In DNA form, the CDR3 reads TGTGCCATCAGTCTAGCGGGAGGGTTAAATGAGCAGTTCTTC.

This sequence joins TRBV7-2 and TRBJ2-7; TRBD2 matches at 9 bases. CDR1 SGHTA and CDR2 FQGNSA come from the germline V gene. The CDR3 runs 14 residues. Unmatched junction bases numbered 4, after V lost 3 bases and J lost 4 bases. The CDR3 sequence is CASSFSGSRYEQYF. The CDR3 bases are TGTGCCAGCAGCTTTAGCGGGAGTAGGTACGAGCAGTACTTC.

This clonotype has a handful of counts. The chain has TRBV6-5 and TRBJ2-7, with 10 bases that match TRBD2. After removal of 4 bases from V and 2 bases from J, the junction contained 5 bases not matched to a gene. The length of the CDR3 is 15 residues. Germline V CDR1 and CDR2: MNHEY, SVGAGI. CDR3 amino acids: CASSFQREGAYEQYF. CDR3 DNA: TGTGCCAGCAGTTTCCAGCGGGAGGGCGCCTACGAGCAGTACTTC.

This clonotype has at least ten counts. The rearrangement joins TRBV15 to TRBJ2-7; D not certain. Trimming cost V 5 bases and J 2 bases, with 10 bases left between them. The germline CDR1 and CDR2 sequences are LNHNV and YYDKDF (reference sequence). The CDR3 totals 13 residues. The CDR3, as DNA: TGTGCCACCAGCGGAACGGTAGCCTACGAGCAGTACTTC. Translating it yields CATSGTVAYEQYF.

This clonotype was observed a handful of times. The rearrangement joins TRBV29-1 to TRBJ1-1, with D perhaps matching TRBD1 (5 bases). V was clipped by 4 bases and J by 4 bases, with 13 bases between them. The germline gives CDR1 SQVTM, CDR2 ANQGSEA. The CDR3 runs 13 residues. CDR3 sequence: CSVGEGRRTEAFF. The CDR3 DNA sequence: TGCAGCGTTGGGGAGGGGCGGCGCACTGAAGCTTTCTTT.

Ten or more counts support this clonotype. J is TRBJ2-1 and V is TRBV7-2, with 11 bases fitting TRBD2. The CDR3 has 15 residues. The V gene's germline CDR1 is SGHTA and CDR2 FQGNSA. The V and J ends lost 4 bases and 3 bases, in that order; junction bases with no gene match: 2. The CDR3 sequence is CASSWGLADYNEQFF. The CDR3, as DNA: TGTGCCAGCAGCTGGGGACTAGCGGACTACAATGAGCAGTTCTTC.

The table lists this clonotype with a few counts. The chain has TRBV27 and TRBJ2-7; D assignment may be TRBD1 or TRBD2 (5 bases each). Trimming took 3 bases from V and 2 from J, leaving 11 bases between them. CDR3 length equals 14 residues. CDR1 and CDR2 (germline): MNHEY, SMNVEV (reference sequence). This CDR3 reads CASSFTRETYEQYF. CDR3 in DNA: TGTGCCAGCAGTTTTACCAGGGAGACCTACGAGCAGTACTTC.

The V call is TRBV18, the J call TRBJ2-1; TRBD1 or TRBD2 may be the D gene (5 bases each). CDR3 length: 15 residues. Germline V CDR1 and CDR2: KGHSH, LQKENI. V lost 3 bases, J lost 5 bases, and 14 bases lay in between. The CDR3 DNA reads TGTGCCAGCTCACCGGGGGAACAGGCCAACAATGAGCAGTTCTTC. Residues: CASSPGEQANNEQFF.

This chain uses TRBV5-6 with TRBJ2-1; 8 positions agree with TRBD1. The CDR3 has 14 residues. Germline CDR1 and CDR2: SGHDT and YYEEEE. V lost 0 bases to trimming and J lost 8 bases; unmatched junction nucleotides: 4. The CDR3 loop reads CASSLGTGYYEQFF. CDR3 nucleotides: TGTGCCAGCAGCTTGGGGACAGGGTACTATGAGCAGTTCTTC.

This clonotype was seen a few times. The chain is built from TRBV10-3 and TRBJ2-5; D gene unclear. Trimming left V 2 bases short and J 3 bases short, with 7 bases between. The CDR3 contains 13 residues. Germline CDR1 is ENHRY and CDR2 is SYGVKD. CDR3 DNA sequence: TGTGCCATCAGTGAGGGTAGGGAAGAGACCCAGTACTTC. This codes for CAISEGREETQYF.